Each of the 14 T cell receptor beta chains below was sequenced from the same sample in a study of OX40 agonist ivuxolimab in advanced cancers. Sequenced by immunoSEQ multiplex PCR; TCRdb stores in-frame clones only, minus some. The repertoire includes approximately 60,000 clones, 84% of them detected once, and approximately 30% sits in the top ten. The sequencing here drew on CD4+ or CD8+ T cells sorted from blood, taken in a trial of the OX40 agonist ivuxolimab. The receptor set was obtained from an adult with an advanced solid tumor such as melanoma, head and neck, liver or kidney cancer.

This chain connects TRBV7-9 to TRBJ1-4, with D tentatively TRBD1 (5 bases). V gave up 5 bases and J gave up 8 bases, with 15 bases separating them. The CDR3 is 14 residues long. CDR1 is SEHNR and CDR2 is FQNEAQ in the germline V gene (reference sequence). CDR3 bases: TGTGCCAGCAGCCCCGGGGGGTTAGGGGAAAAACTGTTTTTT. As protein: CASSPGGLGEKLFF.

CDR3 protein: CASYYEQYF. The CDR3 DNA follows: TGTGCCAGTTATTACGAGCAGTACTTC. This chain links TRBV21-1 with TRBJ2-7; the table calls TRBD2, which could not be checked here. TRBV21-1 is assigned pseudogene status. The CDR3 sequence is 9 residues long.

This chain uses TRBV6-5 with TRBJ1-1; a weak D match, TRBD1 (5 bases). This CDR3 is built from 15 residues. Germline lookup yields CDR1 MNHEY and CDR2 SVGAGI. V was pared by 5 bases and J by 0 bases, with 13 bases between. CDR3 sequence reads: CASSTTRDVNTEAFF. The CDR3 nucleotides are TGTGCCAGCAGTACTACCAGGGATGTGAACACTGAAGCTTTCTTT.

CDR3 protein: CASSLDRLNTGELFF. The CDR3 region has the DNA TGTGCCAGCAGCCTAGACAGGCTCAACACCGGGGAGCTGTTTTTT. The chain joins TRBV5-4 to TRBJ2-2; a weak D match, TRBD1 (6 bases). The CDR3 has 15 amino acids. The V and J ends lost 4 bases and 2 bases respectively, with 12 bases between them. Germline V gives CDR1 SGHNT, CDR2 YYREEE (reference sequence).

As to this clone: The junction departs from germline at one end; a sequencing error may be responsible. The chain recombines TRBV10-3 with TRBJ2-7; D remains ambiguous. The CDR3 spans 11 residues. The germline V gene has CDR1 ENHRY and CDR2 SYGVKD. CDR3 region: CASSYGYEQYF. Written as DNA, the CDR3 is TGTGCCAGCAGTTACGGCTACGAGCAGTACTTC.

The V call is TRBV2, the J call TRBJ2-7, with D maybe TRBD2 (5 bases). CDR1 and CDR2 (germline): SNHLY, FYNNEI. The CDR3 runs 12 residues. V was cut by 6 bases and J by 1 base, with 7 bases left in between. For the CDR3, the DNA is TGTGCCAGCAGGGGGAGATCCTACGAGCAGTACTTC. It encodes CASRGRSYEQYF.

The chain links TRBV7-6 to TRBJ1-1; unclear D gene. Germline CDR1 reads SGHVS; CDR2 reads FNYEAQ. Trimming shortened V by 1 base and J by 1 base, and 10 bases separated the two germline ends. The CDR3 runs to 15 residues. CDR3 DNA sequence: TGTGCCAGCAGCTTAGGGGTCCGGGGGAACACTGAAGCTTTCTTT. Its protein product is CASSLGVRGNTEAFF.

The chain is built from TRBV19 and TRBJ1-4; a possible D gene is TRBD1 (6 bases). The germline CDR1 and CDR2 sequences are LNHDA and SQIVND (reference sequence). V was shortened by 8 bases and J by 3 bases, with 16 bases between the two germline ends. CDR3 length equals 15 residues. This chain's CDR3 is CASFRGGAANEKLFF. DNA for the CDR3: TGTGCCAGTTTTCGGGGGGGCGCGGCTAATGAAAAACTGTTTTTT.

This clone was seen a handful of times. The chain couples TRBV7-2 to TRBJ2-4, with D possibly being TRBD1 (5 bases). CDR3 size: 14 residues. V lost 3 bases and J lost 8, with 14 bases in between. CDR1 is SGHTA and CDR2 is FQGNSA in the germline V gene. CDR3 sequence: CASSFMQGSDIQYF. The CDR3 DNA is TGTGCCAGCAGCTTCATGCAGGGAAGCGACATTCAGTACTTC.

The chain couples TRBV28 to TRBJ1-5; D unresolved. The CDR3 runs 14 residues. The V gene's germline CDR1 is MDHEN and CDR2 SYDVKM. Trimming removed 6 bases from V and 4 bases from J, with 13 bases in between. CDR3 bases: TGTGCCAGCAGGCTCTACAGCTTGAATCAGCCCCAGCATTTT. Amino acids: CASRLYSLNQPQHF.

The chain employs TRBV9 and TRBJ1-2; 9 bases fit TRBD1. Germline V gene data show CDR1 as SGDLS and CDR2 as YYNGEE. The J segment lost 5 bases and the V segment lost 3 bases, leaving 8 bases of the junction unmatched. The CDR3 consists of 15 residues. The CDR3 nucleotides read TGTGCCAGCAGCGGGGACAGGGAGGCGGATTATGGCTACACCTTC. Its translation: CASSGDREADYGYTF.

The V call is TRBV10-1, the J call TRBJ2-5, with 7 bases lining up with TRBD2. The germline V gene encodes CDR1 WNHNN and CDR2 SYGVQD (reference sequence). The CDR3 runs 13 residues. With 5 bases clipped from V and 5 bases from J, the junction kept 5 bases outside the gene matches. The CDR3 is CASSQHSGETQYF. The CDR3 region has the DNA TGCGCCAGCAGTCAGCATAGCGGGGAGACCCAGTACTTC.

The V and J genes are TRBV11-2 and TRBJ2-5; a weak D match, TRBD1 (6 bases). With 7 bases removed from V and 1 base from J, the gap between germline ends came to 13 bases. CDR1 is SGHAT, CDR2 FQNNGV, per germline. The CDR3 is 14 amino acids. The DNA for the CDR3 is TGTGCCAGCAACAACAGGGTACTCCAAGAGACCCAGTACTTC. This sequence encodes CASNNRVLQETQYF.

V usage is TRBV5-4 and J usage is TRBJ1-6; 10 nucleotides line up with TRBD1. The CDR3 loop spans 17 amino acids. In germline, CDR1 is SGHNT, CDR2 YYREEE (reference sequence). The V and J ends lost 3 bases and 7 bases, in that order; junction bases with no gene match: 10. CDR3 sequence: CASSSGQGLGKNSPLHF. The CDR3 DNA is TGTGCCAGCAGCTCGGGACAGGGGTTGGGGAAAAATTCACCCCTCCACTTT.